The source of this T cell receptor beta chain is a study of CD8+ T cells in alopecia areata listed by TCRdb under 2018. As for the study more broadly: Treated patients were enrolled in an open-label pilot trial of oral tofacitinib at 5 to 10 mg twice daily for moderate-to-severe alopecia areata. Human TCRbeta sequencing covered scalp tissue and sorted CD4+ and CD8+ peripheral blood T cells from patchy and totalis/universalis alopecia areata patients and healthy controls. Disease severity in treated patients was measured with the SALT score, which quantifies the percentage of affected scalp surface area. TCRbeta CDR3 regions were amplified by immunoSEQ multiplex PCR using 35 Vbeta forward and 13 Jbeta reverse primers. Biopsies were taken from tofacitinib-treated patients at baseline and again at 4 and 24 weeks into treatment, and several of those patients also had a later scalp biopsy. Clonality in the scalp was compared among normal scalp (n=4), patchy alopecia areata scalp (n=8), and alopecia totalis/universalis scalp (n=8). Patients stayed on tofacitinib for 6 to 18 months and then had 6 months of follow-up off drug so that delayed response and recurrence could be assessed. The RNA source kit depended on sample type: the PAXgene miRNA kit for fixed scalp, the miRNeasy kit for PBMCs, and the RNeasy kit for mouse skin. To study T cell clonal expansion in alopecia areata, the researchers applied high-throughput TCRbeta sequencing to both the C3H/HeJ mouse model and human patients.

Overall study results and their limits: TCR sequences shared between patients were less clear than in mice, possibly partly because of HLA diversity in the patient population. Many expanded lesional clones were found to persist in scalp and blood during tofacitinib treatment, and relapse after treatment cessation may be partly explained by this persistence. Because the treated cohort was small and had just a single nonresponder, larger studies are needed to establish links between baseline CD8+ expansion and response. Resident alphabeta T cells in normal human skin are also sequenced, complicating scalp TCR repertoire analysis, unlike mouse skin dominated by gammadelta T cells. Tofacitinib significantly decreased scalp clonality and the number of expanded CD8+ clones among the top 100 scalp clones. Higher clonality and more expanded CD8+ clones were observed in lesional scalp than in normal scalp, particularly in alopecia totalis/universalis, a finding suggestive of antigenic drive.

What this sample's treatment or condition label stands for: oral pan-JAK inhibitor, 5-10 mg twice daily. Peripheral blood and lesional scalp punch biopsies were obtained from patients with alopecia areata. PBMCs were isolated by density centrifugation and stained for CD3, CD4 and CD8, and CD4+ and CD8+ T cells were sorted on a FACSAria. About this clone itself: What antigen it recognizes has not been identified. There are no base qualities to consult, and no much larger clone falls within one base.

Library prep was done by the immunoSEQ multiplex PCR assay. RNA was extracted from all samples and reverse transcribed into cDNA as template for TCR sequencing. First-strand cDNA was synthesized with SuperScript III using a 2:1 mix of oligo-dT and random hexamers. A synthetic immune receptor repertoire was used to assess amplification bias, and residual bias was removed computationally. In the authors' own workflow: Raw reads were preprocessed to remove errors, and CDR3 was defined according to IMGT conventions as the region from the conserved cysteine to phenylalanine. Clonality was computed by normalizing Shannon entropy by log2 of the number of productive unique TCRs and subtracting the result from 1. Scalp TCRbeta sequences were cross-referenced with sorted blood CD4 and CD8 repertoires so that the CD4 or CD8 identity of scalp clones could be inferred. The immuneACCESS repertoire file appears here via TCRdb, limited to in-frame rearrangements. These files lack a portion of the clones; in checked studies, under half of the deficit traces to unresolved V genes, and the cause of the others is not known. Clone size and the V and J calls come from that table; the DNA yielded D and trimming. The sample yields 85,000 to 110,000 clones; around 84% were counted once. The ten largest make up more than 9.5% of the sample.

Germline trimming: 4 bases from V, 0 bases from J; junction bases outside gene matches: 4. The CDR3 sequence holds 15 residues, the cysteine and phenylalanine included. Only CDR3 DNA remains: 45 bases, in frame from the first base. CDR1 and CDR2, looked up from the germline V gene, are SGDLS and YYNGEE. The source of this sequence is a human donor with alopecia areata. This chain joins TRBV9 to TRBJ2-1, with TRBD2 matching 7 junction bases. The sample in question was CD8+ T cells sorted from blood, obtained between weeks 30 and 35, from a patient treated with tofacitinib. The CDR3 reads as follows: CASSPGGLSYNEQFF. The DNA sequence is TGTGCCAGCAGCCCGGGAGGACTCTCCTACAATGAGCAGTTCTTC.